The 6 T cell receptor beta chains listed next were all sequenced from one sample in a study of T-cell reconstitution after alpha-beta-depleted transplantation in children. Unique molecular identifiers were used in preparing the TCRbeta library. TCRdb recomputed calls from the PCR reads with MiXCR, one row per CDR3 protein. The table records 450,000 to 600,000 distinct CDR3 sequences, around 16% of them present only once. Source: PBMCs from the stem cell graft donor, taken from the stem cell graft. Every receptor here comes from a human donor who donated a stem cell graft to a child with acute lymphoblastic leukemia.

This clonotype appeared a few times. V gene TRBV7-3 combines with J gene TRBJ2-5; D perhaps matches TRBD1 (5 bases). Trimming took off 5 bases at V and 5 bases at J, with 15 bases between the two ends. In germline, CDR1 is SGHTA, CDR2 FQGTGA. This CDR3 contains 14 residues. DNA for the CDR3: TGTGCCAGCAGCCCCCGCCAGGGCAAGGAGACCCAGTACTTC. Its translation is CASSPRQGKETQYF.

V and J are TRBV20-1 and TRBJ1-2; D remains ambiguous. The CDR3 has 13 residues. V was pared by 5 bases and J by 4 bases, with 14 bases between. In germline, CDR1 is DFQATT, CDR2 SNEGSKA (reference sequence). The CDR3 reads CSAWHLIGYGYTF. The CDR3 DNA follows: TGCAGTGCTTGGCACTTAATCGGCTATGGCTACACCTTC.

This clonotype occurred a few times. The chain couples TRBV20-1 to TRBJ2-1; possible D gene TRBD1, 5 bases. V was shortened by 3 bases and J by 8 bases, with 14 bases between the two germline ends. The CDR3 is made up of 13 amino acids. From germline, CDR1 is DFQATT and CDR2 SNEGSKA (reference sequence). The CDR3 coding sequence is TGCAGTGCTAGTCCTCGCCTGGGGCATGAGCAGTTCTTC. As protein: CSASPRLGHEQFF.

V and J are TRBV6-5 and TRBJ2-5, with D unclear. Germline V lookup: CDR1 MNHEY, CDR2 SVGAGI. There are 14 residues in the CDR3. The germline V and J ends were trimmed by 0 bases and 5 bases, with 10 bases remaining between them. CDR3 nucleotides: TGTGCCAGCAGTTACTCCTTTCCGAGGGAGACCCAGTACTTC. It specifies CASSYSFPRETQYF.

The chain links TRBV5-5 to TRBJ2-7; D not certain. Trimming removed 0 bases at V and 1 base at J, with 8 bases between. Germline V gene sequence: CDR1 SGHKS, CDR2 YYEKEE (reference sequence). This CDR3 has 14 residues. CDR3 sequence: CASSLVKGSYEQYF. The CDR3 coding sequence is TGTGCCAGCAGCTTGGTTAAGGGTTCCTACGAGCAGTACTTC.

This chain connects TRBV18 to TRBJ1-1, with TRBD1 as a possible D gene (5 bases). The CDR3 consists of 17 residues. Germline V gene data show CDR1 as KGHSH and CDR2 as LQKENI. V lost 6 bases, J lost 0 bases, and 20 bases lay in between. Written as DNA, the CDR3 is TGTGCCAGCTCCCGACAGTTAAGGGCTGCCATGAACACTGAAGCTTTCTTT. As protein: CASSRQLRAAMNTEAFF.